The T cell receptor beta chain described here comes from a study of T cells expressing NK-cell markers. As for the study in general: The eight sequenced donors comprised seven who were HCMV-seropositive and one who was seronegative. General study points: In about 6 donors, dominant CD3+CD56+NKG2C+ clonotypes ranked among the top 10 CD8+ clonotypes.

The authors generated TCR beta cDNA through 5'RACE template switching with UMIs. For each CDR3 protein, TCRdb gives one entry from its re-call of the 5' RACE reads, without DNA. Reported are 90,000 to 130,000 distinct CDR3 sequences; the ten largest clones contain approximately 18%. On this clonotype itself: Antigen: not known.

CDR1 is MNHEY and CDR2 is SVGAGI in the germline V gene. The CDR3 runs to 16 residues. Input material: blood T cells: a sorted CD56 or NKG2C T cell subset, CD4+ or CD8+ T cells, or bulk PBMC T cells (not recorded which). This TCR was sampled from a woman between 18 and 75 years old in good health. The V call is TRBV6-5, the J call TRBJ2-1; TCRdb's D call of TRBD2 is untestable without DNA. CDR3 in amino acids: CASRPWTSDAYNEQFF.